The 27 T cell receptor beta chains presented below share a single source sample, sequenced in a study of control samples from healthy donors and cancer patients. Using immunoSEQ multiplex PCR, the repertoire was profiled, and TCRdb retains in-frame clones only, with some absent. The data contain just under 150,000 clones, around 92% of them singletons. The sample taken for sequencing was blood. These receptors were obtained from a young man in good health.

This chain joins TRBV27 and TRBJ2-4; D unresolved. This CDR3 region has 18 residues. Germline assignment: CDR1 MNHEY and CDR2 SMNVEV (reference sequence). V was pared by 0 bases and J by 3 bases, with 18 bases between. This chain's CDR3 is CASSLSAPLGYHKNIQYF. The CDR3 DNA reads TGTGCCAGCAGTTTATCCGCCCCGTTAGGATACCACAAAAACATTCAGTACTTC.

The chain uses TRBV21-1 and TRBJ2-3; the table's TRBD2 call for D was not verified on the DNA. TRBV21-1 is an annotated pseudogene. The CDR3 is 20 amino acids. CDR3: CASSKKVLAGATASTDTQYF. In DNA, the CDR3 is TGTGCCAGCAGCAAAAAAGTACTAGCGGGGGCCACCGCCAGCACAGATACGCAGTATTTT.

The J gene is TRBJ2-1, the V gene TRBV7-9; tentative D call: TRBD1 (5 bases). CDR3 length equals 14 residues. Between the trimmed V and J ends, which lost 1 base and 7 bases, there was a span of 11 bases. CDR1 and CDR2 from the germline V gene are SEHNR and FQNEAQ (reference sequence). In nucleotides, the CDR3 is TGTGCCAGCAGCTTAGTAGGGGTTCTGAATGAGCAGTTCTTC. Translated: CASSLVGVLNEQFF.

V usage is TRBV7-9 and J usage is TRBJ2-7; no firm D call. CDR1 and CDR2 (germline): SEHNR, FQNEAQ (reference sequence). CDR3 length equals 13 residues. Trimming pared 4 bases from V and 4 bases from J, leaving 11 bases between. In DNA, the CDR3 is TGTGCCAGCAGCTCCGATGGACGTTACGAGCAGTACTTC. It encodes CASSSDGRYEQYF.

A note on this clone: This specimen includes other DNA sequences encoding the same CDR3. This rearrangement joins TRBV12-3 or TRBV12-4 to TRBJ1-1; D not certain. The CDR3 is 11 amino acids. The ends were cut back, 5 bases at V and 1 base at J, with 2 bases in the middle. The CDR3 loop is CASSRNTEAFF. The CDR3 DNA follows: TGTGCCAGCAGTCGGAACACTGAAGCTTTCTTT.

V is TRBV5-8 and J is TRBJ1-1, with unresolved D. CDR1 SGHTS and CDR2 YDEGEE come from the germline V gene. V was shortened by 2 bases and J by 2 bases, with 10 bases between the two germline ends. The CDR3 totals 14 residues. CDR3 loop: CASSFGLSNTEAFF. The CDR3, as DNA: TGTGCCAGCAGCTTTGGGTTATCAAACACTGAAGCTTTCTTT.

About this clone itself: At one of its ends the junction is not consistent with the germline gene, which may arise from a read error. The chain recombines TRBV6-5 with TRBJ2-7; 7 nucleotides align to TRBD1. Germline V gene data show CDR1 as MNHEY and CDR2 as SVGAGI. This CDR3 is built from 14 residues. The CDR3 sequence: CASNLGQPSNEQYF. The CDR3 DNA follows: TGTGCCAGCAACCTGGGACAGCCCTCCAACGAGCAGTACTTC.

The chain employs TRBV7-9 and TRBJ1-2, with D possibly TRBD1 on 5 matching bases. This CDR3 spans 13 amino acids. CDR1 SEHNR and CDR2 FQNEAQ come from the germline V gene (reference sequence). Deletions cut 5 bases from V and 4 bases from J, with 11 bases between. The chain's CDR3 is CASSTDSTYGYTF. DNA for the CDR3: TGTGCCAGCAGCACTGACAGTACCTATGGCTACACCTTC.

This chain joins TRBV4-1 and TRBJ2-7; 9 bases are shared with TRBD1. The CDR3 runs 15 residues. The germline gives CDR1 MGHRA, CDR2 YSYEKL. V lost 4 bases, J lost 0 bases, and 4 bases stayed unmatched. This CDR3 reads CASSLSTGGSYEQYF. CDR3 nucleotides: TGCGCCAGCAGCCTTTCGACAGGGGGCTCCTACGAGCAGTACTTC.

The chain joins TRBV6-5 to TRBJ1-5; a weak D match, TRBD1 (5 bases). V dropped 8 bases and J dropped 0 bases, with 11 bases sitting between them. Germline values: CDR1 MNHEY, CDR2 SVGAGI. The CDR3 has 14 residues. As DNA, the CDR3 is TGTGCCAGCTACCGGACATTTAGCAATCAGCCCCAGCATTTT. It codes for CASYRTFSNQPQHF.

The chain links TRBV2 to TRBJ2-3; 11 bases agree with TRBD2. The trim removed 6 bases at V and 1 base at J, leaving 3 bases unmatched. Germline lookup yields CDR1 SNHLY and CDR2 FYNNEI. The CDR3 totals 15 residues. This CDR3 is CASSVSGGGTDTQYF. The CDR3 nucleotides read TGTGCCAGCAGCGTTAGCGGGGGGGGCACAGATACGCAGTATTTT.

The chain couples TRBV28 to TRBJ2-2; D assignment may be TRBD1 or TRBD2 (6 bases each). The CDR3 totals 13 residues. The V end lost 7 bases, the J end lost 9 bases, and 15 bases lay between the germline ends. CDR1 and CDR2 from the germline V gene are MDHEN and SYDVKM. Here the CDR3 reads CASIIGGGRELFF. The CDR3 DNA reads TGTGCCAGCATTATAGGAGGGGGTCGGGAGCTGTTTTTT.

The V gene is TRBV11-2, the J gene TRBJ1-2; TRBD1 aligns across 7 bases. Germline lookup yields CDR1 SGHAT and CDR2 FQNNGV. The V and J ends lost 8 bases and 8 bases, in that order; junction bases with no gene match: 8. The CDR3 covers 12 residues. CDR3 residues: CASEGAMEGYTF. CDR3 nucleotides: TGTGCCAGCGAGGGGGCGATGGAGGGCTACACCTTC.

The chain carries TRBV10-3 and TRBJ2-7; 7 bases match TRBD2. Per germline, CDR1 ENHRY and CDR2 SYGVKD. This CDR3 has 14 amino acids. V gave up 3 bases and J gave up 2 bases; unmatched junction bases: 4. The CDR3 protein is CAISESGGTYEQYF. The CDR3 DNA sequence: TGTGCCATCAGTGAATCCGGGGGGACCTACGAGCAGTACTTC.

This clone was seen many times. The chain combines TRBV14 with TRBJ1-2, with D uncertain. Germline CDR1 reads SGHDN; CDR2 reads FVKESK. V lost 1 base and J lost 4, with 7 bases in between. The CDR3 extends over 13 amino acids. Here the CDR3 reads CASSQVPLYGYTF. Here the CDR3 DNA reads TGTGCCAGCAGCCAAGTCCCCCTCTATGGCTACACCTTC.

The chain carries TRBV27 and TRBJ1-5, with D possibly TRBD1 on 5 matching bases. The V gene lost 4 bases and the J gene lost 2 bases, with 15 bases spanning the gap. The germline V gene encodes CDR1 MNHEY and CDR2 SMNVEV (reference sequence). The CDR3 totals 16 residues. The DNA for the CDR3 is TGTGCCAGCAGTTCCCTAATCGGGGGGGGCAATCAGCCCCAGCATTTT. Protein: CASSSLIGGGNQPQHF.

The chain recombines TRBV19 with TRBJ1-1; D is perhaps TRBD1 (5 bases). Germline V CDR1 and CDR2: LNHDA, SQIVND (reference sequence). This CDR3 is 12 amino acids long. Trimming stripped 8 bases from V and 1 base from J, with 8 bases between. CDR3 bases: TGTGCCAGTCTCCAGGGGAACACTGAAGCTTTCTTT. It specifies CASLQGNTEAFF.

The chain uses TRBV18 and TRBJ1-5; D gene ambiguous. The length of the CDR3 is 18 residues. V lost 2 bases, J lost 2 bases, and 19 bases lay in between. Looked up from germline, CDR1 is KGHSH and CDR2 is LQKENI. This CDR3 is CASSPSMLRIRGNQPQHF. In DNA, the CDR3 is TGTGCCAGCTCACCATCCATGTTAAGGATCAGAGGCAATCAGCCCCAGCATTTT. The complete variable domain, with remaining parts taken from reference TRBV18 and TRBJ1-5, reads NAGVMQNPRHLVRRRGQEARLRCSPMKGHSHVYWYRQLPEEGLKFMVYLQKENIIDESGMPKERFSAEFPKEGPSILRIQQVVRGDSAAYFCASSPSMLRIRGNQPQHFGDGTRLSIL.

V is TRBV27 and J is TRBJ2-1; D perhaps matches TRBD2 (6 bases). This CDR3 has 12 amino acids. V lost 6 bases and J 9 bases, leaving 12 bases between the germline ends. CDR1 and CDR2 (germline): MNHEY, SMNVEV (reference sequence). The CDR3 loop is CASSWGGGEQFF. The DNA of the CDR3 is TGTGCCAGCAGCTGGGGAGGTGGTGAGCAGTTCTTC.

The chain couples TRBV5-1 to TRBJ1-2, with 8 bases fitting TRBD1. The germline CDR1 and CDR2 sequences are SGHRS and YFSETQ. The CDR3 runs to 14 residues. V lost 3 bases to trimming and J lost 8 bases; unmatched junction nucleotides: 9. DNA of the CDR3: TGCGCCAGCAGCTACTCGGGACAGGCGGAGGGCTACACCTTC. Translation: CASSYSGQAEGYTF. The whole variable domain, filled in from reference TRBV5-1 and TRBJ1-2, reads KAGVTQTPRYLIKTRGQQVTLSCSPISGHRSVSWYQQTPGQGLQFLFEYFSETQRNKGNFPGRFSGRQFSNSRSEMNVSTLELGDSALYLCASSYSGQAEGYTFGSGTRLTVV.

J is TRBJ2-3 and V is TRBV3-1 (or the pseudogene TRBV3-2); D call uncertain. The germline gives CDR1 LGHDT, CDR2 YNNKEL (reference sequence). The length of the CDR3 is 15 residues. Trimming took 0 bases from V and 3 from J, leaving 10 bases between them. The CDR3 spells CASSQDRGRTDTQYF. DNA of the CDR3: TGTGCCAGCAGCCAAGATAGAGGCCGGACAGATACGCAGTATTTT.

The chain has TRBV3-1 (or the pseudogene TRBV3-2) and TRBJ2-7; 9 nucleotides match TRBD1. Per the germline V gene, CDR1 is LGHDT and CDR2 is YNNKEL (reference sequence). V was pared by 4 bases and J by 3 bases, with 4 bases of the junction left unmatched. CDR3 size: 14 residues. The chain's CDR3 is CASSPRDRDYEQYF. The CDR3 DNA follows: TGTGCCAGCAGCCCGCGGGACAGGGACTACGAGCAGTACTTC.

The chain couples TRBV24-1 to TRBJ2-6; no clear D. Trimming removed 5 bases from V and 2 bases from J, with 3 bases in between. Germline values: CDR1 KGHDR, CDR2 SFDVKD. The CDR3 is made up of 13 amino acids. This CDR3 reads CATSVTGANVLTF. CDR3 sequence (DNA): TGTGCCACCAGTGTGACTGGGGCCAACGTCCTGACTTTC.

J is TRBJ2-7 and V is TRBV12-3 or TRBV12-4; perhaps TRBD2 as D (7 bases). The CDR3 extends over 13 amino acids. V lost 6 bases, J lost 2 bases, and 11 bases lay in between. As DNA, the CDR3 is TGTGCCAGCAGCATCGGGGGGCCCTACGAGCAGTACTTC. It specifies CASSIGGPYEQYF.

This chain connects TRBV18 to TRBJ1-1, with D perhaps matching TRBD1 (6 bases). Between the trimmed V and J ends, which lost 2 bases and 1 base, there was a span of 14 bases. Germline-derived CDR1 and CDR2 are KGHSH and LQKENI. This CDR3 comprises 16 residues. The CDR3 sequence is CASSPFGGRGNTEAFF. The CDR3 bases are TGTGCCAGCTCACCATTCGGGGGGCGGGGGAACACTGAAGCTTTCTTT. The full variable domain, with the rest looked up from reference TRBV18 and TRBJ1-1, is NAGVMQNPRHLVRRRGQEARLRCSPMKGHSHVYWYRQLPEEGLKFMVYLQKENIIDESGMPKERFSAEFPKEGPSILRIQQVVRGDSAAYFCASSPFGGRGNTEAFFGQGTRLTVV.

The chain has TRBV28 and TRBJ2-7; D is perhaps TRBD2 (5 bases). V was pared by 3 bases and J by 5 bases, with 14 bases between. CDR3 length: 14 amino acids. Germline CDR1 is MDHEN and CDR2 is SYDVKM. This chain's CDR3 is CASSLRVIPNEQYF. DNA for the CDR3: TGTGCCAGCAGTTTGCGGGTCATCCCTAACGAGCAGTACTTC. Together with reference TRBV28 and TRBJ2-7, the CDR3 gives the full variable domain: DVKVTQSSRYLVKRTGEKVFLECVQDMDHENMFWYRQDPGLGLRLIYFSYDVKMKEKGDIPEGYSVSREKKERFSLILESASTNQTSMYLCASSLRVIPNEQYFGPGTRLTVT.

The chain recombines TRBV30 with TRBJ1-1; D remains unclear. The CDR3 loop spans 12 amino acids. Germline values: CDR1 GTSNPN, CDR2 SVGIG (reference sequence). Trimming shortened V by 0 bases and J by 7 bases, and 9 bases separated the two germline ends. The CDR3 region is CAWSVGRFEAFF. CDR3 nucleotide sequence: TGTGCCTGGAGTGTAGGTCGGTTTGAAGCTTTCTTT. Full variable domain (outside the CDR3, taken from reference TRBV30 and TRBJ1-1): SQTIHQWPATLVQPVGSPLSLECTVEGTSNPNLYWYRQAAGRGLQLLFYSVGIGQISSEVPQNLSASRPQDRQFILSSKKLLLSDSGFYLCAWSVGRFEAFFGQGTRLTVV.